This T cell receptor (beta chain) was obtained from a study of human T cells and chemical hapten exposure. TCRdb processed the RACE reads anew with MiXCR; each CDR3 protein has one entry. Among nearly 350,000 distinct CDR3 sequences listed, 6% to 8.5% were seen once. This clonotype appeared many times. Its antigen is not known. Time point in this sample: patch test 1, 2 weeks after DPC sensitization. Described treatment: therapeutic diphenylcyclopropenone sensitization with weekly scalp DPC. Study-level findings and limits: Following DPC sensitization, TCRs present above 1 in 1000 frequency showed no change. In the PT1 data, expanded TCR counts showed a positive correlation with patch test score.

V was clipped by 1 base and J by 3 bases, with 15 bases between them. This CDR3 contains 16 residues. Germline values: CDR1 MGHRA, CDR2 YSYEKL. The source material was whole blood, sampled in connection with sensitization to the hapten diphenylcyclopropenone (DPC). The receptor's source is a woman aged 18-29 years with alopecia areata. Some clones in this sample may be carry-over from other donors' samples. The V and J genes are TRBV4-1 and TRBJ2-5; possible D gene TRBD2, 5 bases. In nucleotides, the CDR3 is TGCGCCAGCAGCCAAGTGGAGCATGGAGGAGAAGAGACCCAGTACTTC. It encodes CASSQVEHGGEETQYF.